The 6 T cell receptor beta chains reported below all come from one sample, sequenced in a study of blood T cell repertoires in COVID-19. Profiling relied on immunoSEQ multiplex PCR, and the TCRdb table lists in-frame clones only, not all of them. The sample has about 3,800 clones, approximately 90% seen once. Sequenced sample: peripheral blood. The receptors come from a man over 45 with active COVID-19.

The J gene is TRBJ1-2, the V gene TRBV18; 7 bases map to TRBD1. V trimming: 3 bases; J trimming: 6 bases; junction bases outside the gene matches: 10. The CDR3 runs to 15 residues. The germline CDR1 and CDR2 sequences are KGHSH and LQKENI. CDR3 loop: CASSPGTATSHGYTF. CDR3 DNA: TGTGCCAGCTCACCCGGGACAGCTACTTCCCATGGCTACACCTTC.

This clone has just one count. The V gene is TRBV5-1, the J gene TRBJ2-3; 10 bases match TRBD2. J gave up 6 bases and V 4 bases, and 8 bases lay outside the gene matches. The CDR3 runs to 15 residues. Per the germline V gene, CDR1 is SGHRS and CDR2 is YFSETQ. CDR3 DNA sequence: TGCGCCAGCAGCGGCGGGACTAGCGTATCGGATACGCAGTATTTT. Its translation: CASSGGTSVSDTQYF. Based on the CDR3 plus reference TRBV5-1 and TRBJ2-3, the full variable domain is KAGVTQTPRYLIKTRGQQVTLSCSPISGHRSVSWYQQTPGQGLQFLFEYFSETQRNKGNFPGRFSGRQFSNSRSEMNVSTLELGDSALYLCASSGGTSVSDTQYFGPGTRLTVL.

This chain uses TRBV5-4 with TRBJ1-1, with D tentatively TRBD1 (6 bases). V was trimmed by 7 bases and J by 1 base, leaving 14 bases between them. The CDR3 is 14 amino acids. CDR1 SGHNT and CDR2 YYREEE come from the germline V gene (reference sequence). The CDR3 DNA follows: TGTGCCAGCCGAGCGATGGGGGCGAACACTGAAGCTTTCTTT. This codes for CASRAMGANTEAFF.

This chain uses TRBV6-5 with TRBJ1-4, with TRBD1 identical over 9 bases. The CDR3 is 15 residues long. Trimming removed 4 bases from V and 4 bases from J; junction bases left unmatched: 4. Per the germline V gene, CDR1 is MNHEY and CDR2 is SVGAGI. The CDR3 region is CASSLTGGLNEKLFF. For the CDR3, the DNA is TGTGCCAGCAGTTTGACAGGGGGACTTAATGAAAAACTGTTTTTT.

This chain joins TRBV3-1 (or the pseudogene TRBV3-2) and TRBJ1-5; 10 nucleotides line up with TRBD1. The germline CDR1 and CDR2 sequences are LGHDT and YNNKEL (reference sequence). The CDR3 runs to 15 residues. V shed 5 bases, J shed 2 bases, and the junction held 3 bases outside the gene matches. Written as DNA, the CDR3 is TGTGCCAGCAGCTCCGGGACAGGGGGCAATCAGCCCCAGCATTTT. It encodes CASSSGTGGNQPQHF.

V usage is TRBV4-1 and J usage is TRBJ2-3, with TRBD2 identical over 9 bases. This CDR3 has 17 amino acids. The trim removed 1 base at V and 2 bases at J, leaving 7 bases unmatched. Germline values: CDR1 MGHRA, CDR2 YSYEKL. The CDR3 loop is CASSQGPAGGFTDTQYF. In DNA, the CDR3 is TGCGCCAGCAGCCAAGGTCCAGCGGGAGGATTCACAGATACGCAGTATTTT.